The clone carrying this TCR beta chain was seen a handful of times. This sample is drawn from a study of T-cell reconstitution after alpha-beta-depleted transplantation in children. Germline V gene lookup returns CDR1 DFQATT and CDR2 SNEGSKA (reference sequence). CDR3 length equals 16 residues. J gave up 4 bases and V 1 base, and 10 bases lay outside the gene matches. The TCRbeta library incorporated unique molecular identifiers. Each CDR3 protein gets one entry after TCRdb re-called the PCR reads with MiXCR. The repertoire holds some 200,000 distinct CDR3 sequences, with around 8.9% as singletons. The TCR was taken from a human donor who donated a stem cell graft to a child with SCID. This specimen consisted of PBMCs from the stem cell graft donor, obtained from the stem cell graft. The rearrangement joins TRBV20-1 to TRBJ2-5, with 9 nucleotides matching TRBD2. The CDR3 spells CSARAQRGVGGETQYF. CDR3 coding DNA: TGCAGTGCTAGAGCACAGCGGGGGGTAGGAGGAGAGACCCAGTACTTC.